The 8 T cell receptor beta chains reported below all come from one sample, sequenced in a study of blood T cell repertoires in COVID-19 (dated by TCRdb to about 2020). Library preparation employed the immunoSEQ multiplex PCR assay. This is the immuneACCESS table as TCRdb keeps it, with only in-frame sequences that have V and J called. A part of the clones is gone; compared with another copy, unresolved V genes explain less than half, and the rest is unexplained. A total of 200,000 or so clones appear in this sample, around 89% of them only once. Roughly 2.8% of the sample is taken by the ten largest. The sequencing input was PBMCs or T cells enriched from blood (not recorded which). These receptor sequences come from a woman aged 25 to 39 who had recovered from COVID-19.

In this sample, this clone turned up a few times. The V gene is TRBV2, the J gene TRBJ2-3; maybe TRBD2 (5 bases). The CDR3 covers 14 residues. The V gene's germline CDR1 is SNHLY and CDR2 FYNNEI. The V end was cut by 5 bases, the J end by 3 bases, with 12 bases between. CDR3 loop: CASSTGLGTDTQYF. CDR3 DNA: TGTGCCAGCAGTACCGGACTGGGGACAGATACGCAGTATTTT. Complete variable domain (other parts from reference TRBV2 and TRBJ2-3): EPEVTQTPSHQVTQMGQEVILRCVPISNHLYFYWYRQILGQKVEFLVSFYNNEISEKSEIFDDQFSVERPDGSNFTLKIRSTKLEDSAMYFCASSTGLGTDTQYFGPGTRLTVL.

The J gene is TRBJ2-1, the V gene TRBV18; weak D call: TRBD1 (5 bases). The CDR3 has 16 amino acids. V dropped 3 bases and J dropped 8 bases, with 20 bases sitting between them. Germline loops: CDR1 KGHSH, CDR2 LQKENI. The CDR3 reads CASSPAAPGYRHEQFF. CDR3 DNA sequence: TGTGCCAGCTCACCCGCAGCGCCAGGGTATAGACATGAGCAGTTCTTC.

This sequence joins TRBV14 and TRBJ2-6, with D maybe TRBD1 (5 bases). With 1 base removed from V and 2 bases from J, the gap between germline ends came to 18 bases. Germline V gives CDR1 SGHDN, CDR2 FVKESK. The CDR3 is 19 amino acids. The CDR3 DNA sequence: TGTGCCAGCAGCCAAGTCTTCGGGTTTAAGGGGACTGGGGCCAACGTCCTGACTTTC. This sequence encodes CASSQVFGFKGTGANVLTF.

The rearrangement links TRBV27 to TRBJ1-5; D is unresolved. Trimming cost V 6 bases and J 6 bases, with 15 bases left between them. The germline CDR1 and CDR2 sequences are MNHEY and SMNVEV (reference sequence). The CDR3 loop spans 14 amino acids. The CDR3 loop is CASRAVSGFQPQHF. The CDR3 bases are TGTGCCAGCAGGGCGGTGTCCGGGTTTCAGCCCCAGCATTTT.

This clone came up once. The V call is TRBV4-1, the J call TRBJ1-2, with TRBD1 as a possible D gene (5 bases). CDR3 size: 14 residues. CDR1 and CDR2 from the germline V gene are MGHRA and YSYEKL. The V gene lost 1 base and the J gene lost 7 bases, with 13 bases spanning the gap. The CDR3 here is CASSQAGQGRGYTF. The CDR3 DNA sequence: TGCGCCAGCAGCCAAGCTGGGCAGGGTCGTGGCTACACCTTC.

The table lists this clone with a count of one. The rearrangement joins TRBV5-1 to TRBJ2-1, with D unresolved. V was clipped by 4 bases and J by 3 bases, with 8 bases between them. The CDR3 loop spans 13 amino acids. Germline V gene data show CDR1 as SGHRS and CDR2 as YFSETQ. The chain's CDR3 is CASSGRNYNEQFF. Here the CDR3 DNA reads TGCGCCAGCAGCGGGCGAAACTACAATGAGCAGTTCTTC.

CDR3: CASSQMDRGNTEAFF. The DNA of the CDR3 is TGTGCCAGCAGCCAAATGGACAGGGGCAACACTGAAGCTTTCTTT. The chain employs TRBV3-1 (or the pseudogene TRBV3-2) and TRBJ1-1, with TRBD1 identical over 9 bases. Looked up from germline, CDR1 is LGHDT and CDR2 is YNNKEL (reference sequence). The length of the CDR3 is 15 residues. V was pared by 2 bases and J by 2 bases, with 3 bases of the junction left unmatched.

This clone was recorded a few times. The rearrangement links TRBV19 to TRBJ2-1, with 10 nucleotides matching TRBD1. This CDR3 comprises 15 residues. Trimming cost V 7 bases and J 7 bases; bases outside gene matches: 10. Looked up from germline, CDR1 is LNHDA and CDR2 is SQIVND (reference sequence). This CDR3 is CASNSPGTGENEQFF. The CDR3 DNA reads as TGTGCCAGTAATTCCCCCGGGACAGGGGAGAATGAGCAGTTCTTC.